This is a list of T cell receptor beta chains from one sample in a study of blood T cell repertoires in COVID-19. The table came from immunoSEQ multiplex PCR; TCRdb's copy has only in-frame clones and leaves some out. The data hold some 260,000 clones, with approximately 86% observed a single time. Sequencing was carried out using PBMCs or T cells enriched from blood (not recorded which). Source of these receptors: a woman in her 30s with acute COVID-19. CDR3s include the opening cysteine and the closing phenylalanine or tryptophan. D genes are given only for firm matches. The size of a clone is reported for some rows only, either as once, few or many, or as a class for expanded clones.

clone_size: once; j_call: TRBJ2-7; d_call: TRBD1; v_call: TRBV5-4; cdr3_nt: TGTGCCAGCAGCCCCGGTATGGACAGGGGCTCCTACGAGCAGTACTTC; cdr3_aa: CASSPGMDRGSYEQYF
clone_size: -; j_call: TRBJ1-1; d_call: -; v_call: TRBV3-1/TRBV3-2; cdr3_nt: TGTGCCAGCCTTAGTAGGAGCTTGAACACTGAAGCTTTCTTT; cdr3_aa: CASLSRSLNTEAFF
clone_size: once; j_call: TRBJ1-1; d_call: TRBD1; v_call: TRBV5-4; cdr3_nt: TGTGCCAGCAGCACAGCGGACAGGATCAGAACTGAAGCTTTCTTT; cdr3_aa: CASSTADRIRTEAFF
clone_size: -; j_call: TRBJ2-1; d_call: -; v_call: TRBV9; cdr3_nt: TGTGCCAGCAGCGTAGGGCCCGGGTCCTACAATGAGCAGTTCTTC; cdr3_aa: CASSVGPGSYNEQFF
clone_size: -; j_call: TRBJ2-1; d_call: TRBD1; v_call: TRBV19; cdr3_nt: TGTGCCAGTAGGACTACCGGGACAGGGCCCTACAATGAGCAGTTCTTC; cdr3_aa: CASRTTGTGPYNEQFF
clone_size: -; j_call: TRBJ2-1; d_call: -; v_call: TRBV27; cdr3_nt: TGTGCCAGCGGATTTGGGAGCTCCTACAATGAGCAGTTCTTC; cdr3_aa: CASGFGSSYNEQFF
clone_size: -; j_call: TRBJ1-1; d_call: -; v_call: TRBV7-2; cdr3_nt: TGTGCCAGCAGGGGGGGGCTGAACACTGAAGCTTTCTTT; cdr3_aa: CASRGGLNTEAFF
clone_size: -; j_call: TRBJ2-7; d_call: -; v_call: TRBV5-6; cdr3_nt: TGTGCCAGCAGCATACGGGGGGCCTCCTACGAGCAGTACTTC; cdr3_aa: CASSIRGASYEQYF
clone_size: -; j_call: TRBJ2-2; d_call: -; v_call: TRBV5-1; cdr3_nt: TGCGCCAGCAGCTTAGGCAGGCCGAACACCGGGGAGCTGTTTTTT; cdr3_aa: CASSLGRPNTGELFF
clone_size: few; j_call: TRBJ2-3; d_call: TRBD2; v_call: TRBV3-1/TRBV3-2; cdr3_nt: TGTGCCAGCAGCCGAACCATCGGGACTAGCAGGGATACGCAGTATTTT; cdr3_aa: CASSRTIGTSRDTQYF
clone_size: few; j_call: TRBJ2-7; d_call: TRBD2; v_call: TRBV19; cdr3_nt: TGTGCCAGTAGTTCAACTAGCGGGAGTATATACGAGCAGTACTTC; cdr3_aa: CASSSTSGSIYEQYF
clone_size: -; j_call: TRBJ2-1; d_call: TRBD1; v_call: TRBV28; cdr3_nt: TGTGCCAGCCGAACCGGGACAGGCTTGAATGAGCAGTTCTTC; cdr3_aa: CASRTGTGLNEQFF
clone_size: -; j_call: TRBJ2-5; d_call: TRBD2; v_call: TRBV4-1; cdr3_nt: TGCGCCAGCAGCCAAGCGGGGCTAGCGGGGTCACTGCAGGCCCAGTACTTC; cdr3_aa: CASSQAGLAGSLQAQYF
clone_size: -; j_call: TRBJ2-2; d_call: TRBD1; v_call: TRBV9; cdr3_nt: TGTGCCAGCAGCGTGACAGGGGGCAACACCGGGGAGCTGTTTTTT; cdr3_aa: CASSVTGGNTGELFF
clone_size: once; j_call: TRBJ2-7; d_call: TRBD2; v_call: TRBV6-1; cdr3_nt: TGTGCCAGCAGTGTAGCGGGAGGCTCCTACGAGCAGTACTTC; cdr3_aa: CASSVAGGSYEQYF
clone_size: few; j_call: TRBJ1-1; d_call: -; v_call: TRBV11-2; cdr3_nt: TGTGCCAGCAGCTTAGAGACATCAGCAGCTTTCTTT; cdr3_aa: CASSLETSAAFF
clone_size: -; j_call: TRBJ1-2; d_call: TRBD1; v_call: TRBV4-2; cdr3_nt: TGTGCCAGCAGCCAAGATAGTCAGGGGGCGCCTTATGGCTACACCTTC; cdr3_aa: CASSQDSQGAPYGYTF
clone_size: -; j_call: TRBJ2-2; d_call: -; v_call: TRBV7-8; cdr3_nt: TGTGCCAGCAGCTTAAACAACAGGGCGGACGGGGAGCTGTTTTTT; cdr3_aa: CASSLNNRADGELFF
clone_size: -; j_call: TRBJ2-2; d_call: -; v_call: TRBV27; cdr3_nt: TGTGCCACTCTCGGGGGTCAGGGGGACACCGGGGAGCTGTTTTTT; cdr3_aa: CATLGGQGDTGELFF
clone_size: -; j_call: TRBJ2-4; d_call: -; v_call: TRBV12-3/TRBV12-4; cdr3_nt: TGTGCCACCTCGGTCGCCAAAAACATTCAGTACTTC; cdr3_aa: CATSVAKNIQYF
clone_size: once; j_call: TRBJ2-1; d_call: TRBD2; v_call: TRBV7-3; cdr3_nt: TGTGCCAGCAGCCAGAGCGGGAGTGGGAATGAGCAGTTCTTC; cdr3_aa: CASSQSGSGNEQFF
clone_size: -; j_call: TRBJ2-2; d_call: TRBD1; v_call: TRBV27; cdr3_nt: TGTGCCACCAGGGACAGGGGCCCGAACACCGGGGAGCTGTTTTTT; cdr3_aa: CATRDRGPNTGELFF
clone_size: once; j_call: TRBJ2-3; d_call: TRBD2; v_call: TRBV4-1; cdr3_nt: TGCGCCAGCAGCCTAGCGGGGGGCACAGATACGCAGTATTTT; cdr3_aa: CASSLAGGTDTQYF
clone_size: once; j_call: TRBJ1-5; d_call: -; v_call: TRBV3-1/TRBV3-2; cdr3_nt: TGTGCCAGCAGCCAAGAGCTGGGTAAACGCGGCTATAGCAATCAGCCCCAGCATTTT; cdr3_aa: CASSQELGKRGYSNQPQHF
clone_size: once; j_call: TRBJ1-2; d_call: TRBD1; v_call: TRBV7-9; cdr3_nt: TGTGCCAGCAGCTCGACGGGACAGACTAACTATGGCTACACCTTC; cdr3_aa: CASSSTGQTNYGYTF
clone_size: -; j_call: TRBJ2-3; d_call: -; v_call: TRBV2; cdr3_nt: TGTGCCAGCTATCAGAGCACAGATACGCAGTATTTT; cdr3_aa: CASYQSTDTQYF
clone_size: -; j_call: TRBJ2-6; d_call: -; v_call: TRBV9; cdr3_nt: TGTGCCAGCAGCGTAGGGTTGGGCTTTGAGGCCAACGTCCTGACTTTC; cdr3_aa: CASSVGLGFEANVLTF
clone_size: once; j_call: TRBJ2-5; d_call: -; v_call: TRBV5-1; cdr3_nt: TGCGCCAGCAGCCTTGGGGACAAGGAGACCCAGTACTTC; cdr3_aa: CASSLGDKETQYF
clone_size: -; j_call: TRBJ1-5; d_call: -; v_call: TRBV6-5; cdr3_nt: TGTGCCAGCACCGCGGGTGCGGGGGCTCAGCCCCAGCATTTT; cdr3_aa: CASTAGAGAQPQHF
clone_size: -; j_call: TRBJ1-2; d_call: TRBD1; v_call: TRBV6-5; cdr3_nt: TGTGCCAGCAGCATGGAACAGGGGCGGACTTATGGCTACACCTTC; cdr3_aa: CASSMEQGRTYGYTF
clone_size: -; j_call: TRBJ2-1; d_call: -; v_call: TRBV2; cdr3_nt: TGTGCCAGCAGTGAAGTTAGCTCCTACAATGAGCAGTTCTTC; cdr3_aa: CASSEVSSYNEQFF
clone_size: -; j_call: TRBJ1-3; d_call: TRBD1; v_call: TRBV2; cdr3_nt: TGTGCCAGCAGTGAAGGGACAGGGAGTAACACCATATATTTT; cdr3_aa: CASSEGTGSNTIYF
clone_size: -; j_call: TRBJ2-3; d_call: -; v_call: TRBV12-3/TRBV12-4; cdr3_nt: TGTGCCAGCAAGTTGGGGCATACGCAGTATTTT; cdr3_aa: CASKLGHTQYF
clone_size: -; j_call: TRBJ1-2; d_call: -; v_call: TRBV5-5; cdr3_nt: TGTGCCAGCAGTCCTTATTCTAACTATGGCTACACCTTC; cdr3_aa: CASSPYSNYGYTF
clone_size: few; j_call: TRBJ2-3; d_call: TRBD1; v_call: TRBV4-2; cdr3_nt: TGTGCCAGCAGCCAATCCCTAGGGGGCGAGGGCACAGATACGCAGTATTTT; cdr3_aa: CASSQSLGGEGTDTQYF
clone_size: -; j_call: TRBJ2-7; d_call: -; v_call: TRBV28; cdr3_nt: TGTGCCAGCATTTCGTCGAGTGGGCGTTCCTACGAGCAGTACTTC; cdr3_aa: CASISSSGRSYEQYF
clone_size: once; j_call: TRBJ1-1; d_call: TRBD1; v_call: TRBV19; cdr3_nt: TGTGCCAGTAGTATTGGGACAGAGAACACTGAAGCTTTCTTT; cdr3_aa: CASSIGTENTEAFF
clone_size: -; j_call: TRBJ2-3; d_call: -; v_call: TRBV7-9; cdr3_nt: TGTGCCAGCAGCTCTAGCGTGACCACAGATACGCAGTATTTT; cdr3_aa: CASSSSVTTDTQYF
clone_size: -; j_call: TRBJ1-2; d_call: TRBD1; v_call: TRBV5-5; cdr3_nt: TGTGCCAGCAGCCCGACAGGGTCCTACACTATCACCTTC; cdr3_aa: CASSPTGSYTITF
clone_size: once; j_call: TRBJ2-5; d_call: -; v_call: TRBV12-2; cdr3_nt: TGTGCAAGTCGCTTAACCGTAAGGTCAGGGACACCCCGGGGTCGGGAGACCCAGTACTTC; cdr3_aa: CASRLTVRSGTPRGRETQYF
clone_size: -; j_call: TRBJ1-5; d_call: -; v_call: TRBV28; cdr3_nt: TGTGCCAGCAGTCTACCGGATCAGCCCCAGCATTTT; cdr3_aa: CASSLPDQPQHF
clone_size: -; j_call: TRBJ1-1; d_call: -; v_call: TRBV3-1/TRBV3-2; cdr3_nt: TGTGCCAGCAGCCAAGGCCCGGGACACAAGAACACTGAAGCTTTCTTT; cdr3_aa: CASSQGPGHKNTEAFF
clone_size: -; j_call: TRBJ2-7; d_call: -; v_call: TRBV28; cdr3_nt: TGTGCCAGCAGTTTACTCCTCGGACTTGACGAGCAGTACTTC; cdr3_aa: CASSLLLGLDEQYF
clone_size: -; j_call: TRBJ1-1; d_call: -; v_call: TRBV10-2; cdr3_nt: TGCGCCAGCAGTGCGCGAGTGGGGGGATCTACTGAAGCTTTCTTT; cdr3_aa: CASSARVGGSTEAFF
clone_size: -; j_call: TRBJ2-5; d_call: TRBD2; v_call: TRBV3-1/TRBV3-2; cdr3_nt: TGTGCCAGCAGCCAAAGGACTAGGGAAATCCCGGAGACCCAGTACTTC; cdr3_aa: CASSQRTREIPETQYF
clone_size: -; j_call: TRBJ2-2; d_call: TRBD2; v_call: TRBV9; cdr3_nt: TGTGCCAGCAGAAGGGGTAGCGGGGGGACCGCGAACACCGGGGAGCTGTTTTTT; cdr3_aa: CASRRGSGGTANTGELFF
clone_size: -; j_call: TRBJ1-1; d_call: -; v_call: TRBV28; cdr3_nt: TGTGCCAGCAGTTCTGGACTTTTCCTTGAAGCTTTCTTT; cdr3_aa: CASSSGLFLEAFF
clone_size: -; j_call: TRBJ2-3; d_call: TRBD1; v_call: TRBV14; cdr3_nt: TGTGCCAGCAGCCACCCCGGACAGGGGGCAGATACGCAGTATTTT; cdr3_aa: CASSHPGQGADTQYF
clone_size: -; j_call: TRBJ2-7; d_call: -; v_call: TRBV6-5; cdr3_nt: TGTGCCAGCAGTCCCTCGGACGGGACCTACGAGCAGTACTTC; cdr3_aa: CASSPSDGTYEQYF
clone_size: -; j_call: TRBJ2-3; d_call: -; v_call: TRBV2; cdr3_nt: TGTGCCAGCAGCCGGACACCAAGCACAGATACGCAGTATTTT; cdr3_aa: CASSRTPSTDTQYF
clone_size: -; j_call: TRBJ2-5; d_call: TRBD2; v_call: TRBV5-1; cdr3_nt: TGCGCCAGCTGTACTAGCGGGTACCAAGAGACCCAGTACTTC; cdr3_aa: CASCTSGYQETQYF
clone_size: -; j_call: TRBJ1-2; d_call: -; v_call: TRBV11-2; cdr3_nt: TGTGCCAGCAGCTTAGGACAGGACTATGGCTACACCTTC; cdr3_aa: CASSLGQDYGYTF
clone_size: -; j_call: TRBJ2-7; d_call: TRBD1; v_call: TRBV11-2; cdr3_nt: TGTGCCACCACCGGCCGGGACAGGGGTCTCGACGAGCAGTACTTC; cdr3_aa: CATTGRDRGLDEQYF
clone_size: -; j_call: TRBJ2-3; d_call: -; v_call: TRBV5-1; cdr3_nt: TGCGCCAGCAGCTTCAACACAGATACGCAGTATTTT; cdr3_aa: CASSFNTDTQYF